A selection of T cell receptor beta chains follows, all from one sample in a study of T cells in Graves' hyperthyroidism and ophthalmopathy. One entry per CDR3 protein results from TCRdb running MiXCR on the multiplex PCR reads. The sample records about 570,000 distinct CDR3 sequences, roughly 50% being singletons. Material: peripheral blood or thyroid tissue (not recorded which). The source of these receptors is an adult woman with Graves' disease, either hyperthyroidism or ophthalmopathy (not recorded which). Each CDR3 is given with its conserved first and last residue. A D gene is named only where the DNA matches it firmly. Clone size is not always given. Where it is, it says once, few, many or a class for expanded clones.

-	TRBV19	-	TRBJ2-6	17	TGTGCCAGTAGTATAGACGGCAGCCCAAGGGGGGCCAACGTCCTGACTTTC	CASSIDGSPRGANVLTF
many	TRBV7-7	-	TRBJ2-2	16	TGTGCTAGCAGCCCTAAGGCGGGTAAAGGCACCGGGGAGCTGTTTTTT	CASSPKAGKGTGELFF
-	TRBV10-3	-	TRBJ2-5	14	TGTGCCATCAGTGAGGAGGGGTACAAAGAGACCCAGTACTTC	CAISEEGYKETQYF
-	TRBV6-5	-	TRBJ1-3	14	TGTGCCATCAGTGAAACGAGACGCGGAAACACCATATATTTT	CAISETRRGNTIYF
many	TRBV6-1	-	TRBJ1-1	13	TGTGCCAGCAGTCGCGGGATCGACACTGAAGCTTTCTTT	CASSRGIDTEAFF
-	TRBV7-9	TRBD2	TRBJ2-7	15	TGTGCCAGCACCACCCGACTAGCGGGAGTCCCCGAGCAGTACTTC	CASTTRLAGVPEQYF
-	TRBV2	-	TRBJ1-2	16	TGTGCCAGCAGTCACGATCGGACAGAGGGGAACTATGGCTACACCTTC	CASSHDRTEGNYGYTF
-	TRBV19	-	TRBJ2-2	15	TGTGCCAGTAGTATTAGTCTAGCTTCTTCCGGGGAGCTGTTTTTT	CASSISLASSGELFF
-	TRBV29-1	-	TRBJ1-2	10	TGCAGCGCGGAACTAGCCGGCTACACCTTC	CSAELAGYTF
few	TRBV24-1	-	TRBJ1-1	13	TGTGCCACCAGGTCCACAGCGAACACTGAAGCTTTCTTT	CATRSTANTEAFF
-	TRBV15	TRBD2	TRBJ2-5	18	TGTGCCACCAGCAGAGATCTAAAGTCGGGGGGGCCACGAGAGACCCAGTACTTC	CATSRDLKSGGPRETQYF
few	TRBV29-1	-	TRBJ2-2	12	TGCAGCGTTGAAGGGGGAACCGGGGAGCTGTTTTTT	CSVEGGTGELFF
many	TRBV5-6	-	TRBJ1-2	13	TGTGCCAGCCATTGGTCGTCAGAATATGGCTACACCTTC	CASHWSSEYGYTF
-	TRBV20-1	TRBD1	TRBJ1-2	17	TGCAGTGCTAGAGATCCGGGACGGGCAGGGGGCATCTATGGCTACACCTTC	CSARDPGRAGGIYGYTF
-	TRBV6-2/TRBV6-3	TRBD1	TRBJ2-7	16	TGTGCCAGCAGTTCCCTCACCGGACAGGGAGGTCACGAGCAGTACTTC	CASSSLTGQGGHEQYF
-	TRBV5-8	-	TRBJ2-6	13	TGTGCCAGCAGCATGGTTGGGGCCAACGTCCTGACTTTC	CASSMVGANVLTF
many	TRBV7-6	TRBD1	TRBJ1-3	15	TGTGCCAGCAGCTTATCGGGACAGGGGGCCAACACCATATATTTT	CASSLSGQGANTIYF
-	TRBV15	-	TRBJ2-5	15	TGTGCCACCAGCAGAGTCCTGAACGCTGGAGAGACCCAGTACTTC	CATSRVLNAGETQYF
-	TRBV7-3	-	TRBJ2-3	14	TGTGCCAGCAGCTTAAAGTCCCGGGGAGATACGCAGTATTTT	CASSLKSRGDTQYF
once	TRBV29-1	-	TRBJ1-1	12	TGCATCGTTTCCAAGACGAACACTGAAGCTTTCTTT	CIVSKTNTEAFF
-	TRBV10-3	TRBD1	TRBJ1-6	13	TGTGCCATCAGCCGGGACAGGGGATCACCCCTCCACTTT	CAISRDRGSPLHF
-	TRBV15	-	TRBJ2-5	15	TGTGCCACCAGCGAGCGGACAGAGGCACAAGAGACCCAGTACTTC	CATSERTEAQETQYF
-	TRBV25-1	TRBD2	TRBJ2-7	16	TGTGCCAGCAGTGACCCGACTAGCGGGAATACCTACGAGCAGTACTTC	CASSDPTSGNTYEQYF
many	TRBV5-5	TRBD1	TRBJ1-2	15	TGTGCCAGCAGCACGACAGGGTCCGTTAACTATGGCTACACCTTC	CASSTTGSVNYGYTF
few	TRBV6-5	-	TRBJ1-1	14	TGTGCCAGCAGTTATCTTACAGAAAACACTGAAGCTTTCTTT	CASSYLTENTEAFF
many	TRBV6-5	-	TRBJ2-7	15	TGTGCCAGCAGTCCCCTGCAGGCAGTTTTCTACGAGCAGTACTTC	CASSPLQAVFYEQYF
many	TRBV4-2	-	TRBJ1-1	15	TGTGCCAGCAGTTCGGATCCCTCGGGGGACACTGAAGCTTTCTTT	CASSSDPSGDTEAFF
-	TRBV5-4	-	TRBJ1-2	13	TGTGCCAGCAGCGCGGACGTGGTCTATGGCTACACCTTC	CASSADVVYGYTF
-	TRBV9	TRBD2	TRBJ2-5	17	TGTGCCAGCAGCCAAGATCGAGGACTAGCGATCTCGGAGACCCAGTACTTC	CASSQDRGLAISETQYF
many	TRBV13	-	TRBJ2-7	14	TGTGCCAGCAGTGGACAGCAAAAAACCTACGAGCAGTACTTC	CASSGQQKTYEQYF
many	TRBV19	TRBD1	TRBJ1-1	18	TGTGCCAGTAGTAACCAACAGGGGCGAGTAGGTCAGAACACTGAAGCTTTCTTT	CASSNQQGRVGQNTEAFF
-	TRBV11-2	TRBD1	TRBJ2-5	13	TGTGCCATCCGGACAGAGGGGACAGAGACCCAGAACTTC	CAIRTEGTETQNF